This T cell receptor (beta chain) was identified in a study of blood T cell repertoires in COVID-19. This clone was counted between two and nine times. Clones were sequenced by immunoSEQ multiplex PCR, and TCRdb holds only the in-frame ones, with some missing. The table records about 120,000 clones, 75% to 80% of them present only once. Trimming took 7 bases from V and 1 from J, leaving 10 bases between them. The CDR3 sequence is 14 residues long. Germline V lookup: CDR1 LNHDA, CDR2 SQIVND (reference sequence). V and J are TRBV19 and TRBJ1-4; TRBD1 might be the D (5 bases). The receptor's source is a human donor in a cohort sampled during active COVID-19. The specimen was peripheral blood. CDR3 coding DNA: TGTGCCAGTAAACAGGAGGGAACTAATGAAAAACTGTTTTTT. Translation: CASKQEGTNEKLFF.